These 32 T cell receptor beta chains originate from one sample sequenced in a study of cytomegalovirus exposure and HLA in healthy donors. Repertoires were generated with immunoSEQ multiplex PCR, while TCRdb's copy carries only in-frame clones and drops some. The sample includes around 50,000 clones, about 92% of them seen just once. What was sequenced was PBMCs. These receptors were obtained from a young woman in good health and CMV-seronegative.

This clone came up a few times. The chain is built from TRBV7-2 and TRBJ1-2; D perhaps matches TRBD1 (6 bases). The germline CDR1 and CDR2 sequences are SGHTA and FQGNSA. This CDR3 has 12 residues. Trimming removed 9 bases at V and 3 bases at J, with 11 bases between. The CDR3 DNA sequence: TGTGCCAGATTACAGGGTGACTATGGCTACACCTTC. Protein: CARLQGDYGYTF. Using reference TRBV7-2 and TRBJ1-2 for the parts outside the CDR3, the full variable domain is GAGVSQSPSNKVTEKGKDVELRCDPISGHTALYWYRQSLGQGLEFLIYFQGNSAPDKSGLPSDRFSAERTGGSVSTLTIQRTQQEDSAVYLCARLQGDYGYTFGSGTRLTVV.

This chain connects TRBV5-6 to TRBJ1-1; a weak D match, TRBD1 (6 bases). The CDR3 spans 15 residues. Germline assignment: CDR1 SGHDT and CDR2 YYEEEE. V gave up 0 bases and J gave up 3 bases, with 12 bases separating them. The CDR3 here is CASSLGAPGDTEAFF. In nucleotides, the CDR3 is TGTGCCAGCAGCTTGGGGGCCCCAGGGGACACTGAAGCTTTCTTT.

The chain couples TRBV5-6 to TRBJ1-2, with 10 bases aligning to TRBD1. Germline CDR1 and CDR2: SGHDT and YYEEEE. The CDR3 length is 14 residues. With 1 base clipped from V and 10 bases from J, the junction kept 7 bases outside the gene matches. The CDR3 region is CASSLPRDRGDYTF. Written as DNA, the CDR3 is TGTGCCAGCAGCTTGCCCCGGGACAGGGGTGACTACACCTTC.

This clone appeared a single time. The J gene is TRBJ2-6, the V gene TRBV11-2; TRBD1 might be the D (6 bases). This CDR3 is built from 19 residues. Germline CDR1 reads SGHAT; CDR2 reads FQNNGV. Trimming removed 4 bases at V and 0 bases at J, with 19 bases between. The CDR3 reads CASSSPKGTNLSGANVLTF. DNA for the CDR3: TGTGCCAGCAGCTCCCCCAAGGGGACAAACCTCTCTGGGGCCAACGTCCTGACTTTC.

This chain joins TRBV5-1 and TRBJ2-2; D unresolved. The germline V gene encodes CDR1 SGHRS and CDR2 YFSETQ. The length of the CDR3 is 12 residues. V was trimmed by 2 bases and J by 4 bases, leaving 3 bases between them. The CDR3 coding sequence is TGCGCCAGCAGCTTCCGCACCGGGGAGCTGTTTTTT. Protein sequence: CASSFRTGELFF.

This chain uses TRBV6-6 with TRBJ1-5; TRBD1 matches at 9 bases. Germline CDR1 reads MNHNY; CDR2 reads SVGAGI (reference sequence). The CDR3 runs to 16 residues. V gave up 4 bases and J gave up 7 bases; unmatched junction bases: 11. DNA for the CDR3: TGTGCCAGCAGTTTTTCAACAGGGGGCGCAGGGCAGCCCCAGCATTTT. Translation gives CASSFSTGGAGQPQHF.

J is TRBJ1-1 and V is TRBV7-2, with TRBD1 as a possible D gene (6 bases). Trimming left V 1 base short and J 5 bases short, with 11 bases between. CDR1 SGHTA and CDR2 FQGNSA come from the germline V gene. The CDR3 totals 14 residues. The CDR3 spells CASSLVSGDTEAFF. CDR3 nucleotides: TGTGCCAGCAGCTTAGTGTCAGGGGATACTGAAGCTTTCTTT.

This chain links TRBV7-9 with TRBJ2-1, with a tentative D call TRBD2 (6 bases). Germline CDR1 SEHNR, CDR2 FQNEAQ (reference sequence). V lost 1 base and J lost 6, with 13 bases in between. This CDR3 is built from 15 residues. CDR3 amino acids: CASSLVWGVGNEQFF. The CDR3 nucleotides read TGTGCCAGCAGCTTAGTATGGGGGGTCGGCAATGAGCAGTTCTTC.

V is TRBV29-1 and J is TRBJ1-1, with a possible D match to TRBD1 (5 bases). CDR3 length: 14 amino acids. Germline CDR1 reads SQVTM; CDR2 reads ANQGSEA. Trimming pared 4 bases from V and 4 bases from J, leaving 16 bases between. CDR3 protein: CSVGRAGFPTEAFF. CDR3 coding DNA: TGCAGCGTTGGTCGGGCAGGGTTCCCCACTGAAGCTTTCTTT.

This chain uses TRBV7-9 with TRBJ1-4, with D hard to call. Between the trimmed V and J ends, which lost 3 bases and 8 bases, there was a span of 16 bases. From germline, CDR1 is SEHNR and CDR2 FQNEAQ (reference sequence). This CDR3 contains 15 residues. CDR3 sequence (DNA): TGTGCCAGCAGCTTTTCTAGGACCGGAGGGGAAAAACTGTTTTTT. This sequence encodes CASSFSRTGGEKLFF.

The chain joins TRBV15 to TRBJ2-1; 8 nucleotides match TRBD2. Germline V gene sequence: CDR1 LNHNV, CDR2 YYDKDF (reference sequence). With V trimmed by 0 bases and J by 9 bases, 7 bases remained unmatched. The CDR3 consists of 15 residues. CDR3 DNA: TGTGCCACCAGCAGAGATCCTGGACTAGCTCTTGAGCAGTTCTTC. Amino acid sequence: CATSRDPGLALEQFF.

The V and J genes are TRBV29-1 and TRBJ1-1, with 7 bases aligning to TRBD1. CDR1 and CDR2 from the germline V gene are SQVTM and ANQGSEA. Germline trimming cut 7 bases from V and 4 bases from J; bases unmatched to any gene: 9. This CDR3 has 13 residues. The CDR3 region is CSGKHRGGTEAFF. CDR3 nucleotides: TGCAGCGGAAAACACAGGGGTGGCACTGAAGCTTTCTTT.

The chain combines TRBV5-1 with TRBJ1-1, with TRBD1 identical over 8 bases. V was pared by 5 bases and J by 0 bases, with 6 bases of the junction left unmatched. From germline, CDR1 is SGHRS and CDR2 YFSETQ. CDR3 length: 15 residues. Written as DNA, the CDR3 is TGCGCCAGCAGGGGGACAGGCTCCATGAACACTGAAGCTTTCTTT. It yields the protein CASRGTGSMNTEAFF. The full variable domain, with the rest looked up from reference TRBV5-1 and TRBJ1-1, is KAGVTQTPRYLIKTRGQQVTLSCSPISGHRSVSWYQQTPGQGLQFLFEYFSETQRNKGNFPGRFSGRQFSNSRSEMNVSTLELGDSALYLCASRGTGSMNTEAFFGQGTRLTVV.

This sequence joins TRBV6-1 and TRBJ1-5; 7 nucleotides align to TRBD1. V shed 4 bases, J shed 7 bases, and the junction held 10 bases outside the gene matches. The V gene's germline CDR1 is MNHNS and CDR2 SASEGT. The CDR3 consists of 15 residues. This CDR3 reads CASSGATGAGQPQHF. The CDR3 DNA sequence: TGTGCCAGCAGTGGGGCAACAGGGGCTGGGCAGCCCCAGCATTTT.

V usage is TRBV6-1 and J usage is TRBJ1-2; maybe TRBD1 (5 bases). This CDR3 has 14 amino acids. The ends were cut back, 2 bases at V and 8 bases at J, with 15 bases in the middle. Germline V lookup: CDR1 MNHNS, CDR2 SASEGT. CDR3: CASSENWGVGGYTF. DNA of the CDR3: TGTGCCAGCAGTGAAAATTGGGGGGTTGGCGGCTACACCTTC.

This chain connects TRBV12-5 to TRBJ2-7; 13 positions agree with TRBD2. V lost 6 bases and J lost 0; bases outside the gene matches: 14. The CDR3 contains 19 residues. The germline V gene encodes CDR1 LGHNT and CDR2 FRNRAP. In DNA, the CDR3 is TGTGCTAGTGGCGCGCGACGACTAGCGGGAGGTTTGAGCTCCTACGAGCAGTACGTC. Translated, it gives CASGARRLAGGLSSYEQYV.

For the CDR3, the DNA is TGTGCCATCAGTGAGACAGGGAACACCGGGGAGCTGTTTTTT. Translated: CAISETGNTGELFF. The chain joins TRBV10-3 to TRBJ2-2; D possibly corresponds to TRBD1 (5 bases). The length of the CDR3 is 14 residues. Germline V gene sequence: CDR1 ENHRY, CDR2 SYGVKD. Trimming took 2 bases from V and 1 from J, leaving 5 bases between them.

The chain carries TRBV6-5 and TRBJ2-5, with TRBD1 identical over 7 bases. The J segment lost 5 bases and the V segment lost 6 bases, leaving 9 bases of the junction unmatched. Germline lookup yields CDR1 MNHEY and CDR2 SVGAGI. CDR3 length: 14 amino acids. The CDR3 is CASSLQGKMETQYF. The CDR3 nucleotides read TGTGCCAGCAGCCTACAGGGGAAAATGGAGACCCAGTACTTC.

This chain connects TRBV11-2 to TRBJ1-2; TRBD1 might be the D (5 bases). In germline, CDR1 is SGHAT, CDR2 FQNNGV. The CDR3 is 15 amino acids. The ends were cut back, 7 bases at V and 4 bases at J, with 19 bases in the middle. The CDR3 nucleotides are TGTGCCAGCACCTCGCTAGGGGAACCAGCCTATGGCTACACCTTC. Translated: CASTSLGEPAYGYTF.

The V gene is TRBV6-5, the J gene TRBJ2-1; 11 bases agree with TRBD2. The germline gives CDR1 MNHEY, CDR2 SVGAGI. The CDR3 has 15 residues. V lost 5 bases, J lost 8 bases, and 8 bases stayed unmatched. The CDR3 loop is CASSGSGLADYEQFF. The CDR3, as DNA: TGTGCCAGCAGTGGGTCGGGACTAGCGGACTATGAGCAGTTCTTC.

V and J are TRBV27 and TRBJ2-3; D is ambiguous. The CDR3 has 13 amino acids. Germline CDR1 and CDR2: MNHEY and SMNVEV (reference sequence). V was shortened by 2 bases and J by 4 bases, with 7 bases between the two germline ends. The CDR3 spells CASSLGRADTQYF. DNA for the CDR3: TGTGCCAGCAGTTTAGGTCGCGCAGATACGCAGTATTTT.

This chain uses TRBV13 with TRBJ2-2; TRBD2 agrees at 9 bases. Looked up from germline, CDR1 is PRHDT and CDR2 is FYEKMQ (reference sequence). With V trimmed by 3 bases and J by 6 bases, 8 bases remained unmatched. The CDR3 sequence is 16 residues long. In DNA form, the CDR3 reads TGTGCCAGCAGCTTCCTAGGCGGGGGGGCATCCGGGGAGCTGTTTTTT. Its protein product is CASSFLGGGASGELFF.

The rearrangement joins TRBV2 to TRBJ2-3, with D maybe TRBD2 (5 bases). The CDR3 runs to 15 residues. Trimming left V 1 base short and J 0 bases short, with 8 bases between. Germline lookup yields CDR1 SNHLY and CDR2 FYNNEI. The DNA for the CDR3 is TGTGCCAGCAGTGAAGACGGGGTTAGCACAGATACGCAGTATTTT. Translated, it gives CASSEDGVSTDTQYF.

J is TRBJ2-7 and V is TRBV2; 8 bases match TRBD2. This CDR3 spans 12 amino acids. Per the germline V gene, CDR1 is SNHLY and CDR2 is FYNNEI. Trimming took 3 bases from V and 7 from J; bases not matched to a gene: 2. The CDR3 DNA sequence: TGTGCCAGCAGTGAGCCGGGGGGGGAGCAGTACGTC. It translates to CASSEPGGEQYV.

The CDR3: CASSLRGGAKNIQYF. CDR3 sequence (DNA): TGTGCCAGCAGCCTCCGGGGGGGAGCCAAAAACATTCAGTACTTC. V usage is TRBV7-9 and J usage is TRBJ2-4, with 8 bases matching TRBD2. There are 15 residues in the CDR3. The germline gives CDR1 SEHNR, CDR2 FQNEAQ (reference sequence). V dropped 5 bases and J dropped 0; count of bases not matched to a gene: 3. Full variable domain (outside the CDR3, taken from reference TRBV7-9 and TRBJ2-4): DTGVSQNPRHKITKRGQNVTFRCDPISEHNRLYWYRQTLGQGPEFLTYFQNEAQLEKSRLLSDRFSAERPKGSFSTLEIQRTEQGDSAMYLCASSLRGGAKNIQYFGAGTRLSVL.

The chain combines TRBV11-2 with TRBJ2-2; D ambiguous. The CDR3 covers 13 residues. The germline CDR1 and CDR2 sequences are SGHAT and FQNNGV. V dropped 5 bases and J dropped 0 bases, with 4 bases sitting between them. The CDR3 region has the DNA TGTGCCAGCAGCCCCACGAACACCGGGGAGCTGTTTTTT. Translated: CASSPTNTGELFF.

This chain connects TRBV30 to TRBJ1-1, with no clear D. Trimming removed 2 bases at V and 4 bases at J, with 20 bases between. Germline lookup yields CDR1 GTSNPN and CDR2 SVGIG (reference sequence). The CDR3 is 16 amino acids. The CDR3 DNA sequence: TGTGCCTGGAGTCCCCCCCGGACGGCTGGGAGCACTGAAGCTTTCTTT. It is translated as CAWSPPRTAGSTEAFF.

The chain recombines TRBV2 with TRBJ2-3; 9 bases are a match to TRBD2. Germline CDR1 and CDR2: SNHLY and FYNNEI. The junction had 7 bases not matched to a gene; V was cut back by 5 bases and J by 4 bases. CDR3 size: 15 residues. The CDR3 protein is CASSFLSGGADTQYF. The DNA for the CDR3 is TGTGCCAGCAGTTTTCTTAGCGGGGGAGCAGATACGCAGTATTTT.

This chain connects TRBV25-1 to TRBJ2-2; TRBD2 matches 9 bases. The germline gives CDR1 MGHDK, CDR2 SYGVNS. The V gene end was trimmed by 2 bases and the J gene end by 6 bases; junction bases not matched to a gene: 4. The CDR3 contains 15 residues. The CDR3 DNA reads as TGTGCCAGCAGTGAACGGGGACTAGCATCCGGGGAGCTGTTTTTT. Translated, it gives CASSERGLASGELFF. The full variable domain, its missing parts supplied by reference TRBV25-1 and TRBJ2-2, is EADIYQTPRYLVIGTGKKITLECSQTMGHDKMYWYQQDPGMELHLIHYSYGVNSTEKGDLSSESTVSRIRTEHFPLTLESARPSHTSQYLCASSERGLASGELFFGEGSRLTVL.

The rearrangement uses TRBV6-6 and TRBJ1-1; TRBD1 might be the D (6 bases). Trimming removed 4 bases from V and 5 bases from J, with 14 bases in between. This CDR3 is built from 14 residues. Germline CDR1 reads MNHNY; CDR2 reads SVGAGI (reference sequence). The CDR3 DNA is TGTGCCAGCAGTTTGGGTCCTACAGGGACTGAAGCTTTCTTT. Amino acid sequence: CASSLGPTGTEAFF.

J is TRBJ1-2 and V is TRBV6-5, with TRBD1 identical over 8 bases. The CDR3 is 16 amino acids. Germline loops: CDR1 MNHEY, CDR2 SVGAGI. The trim removed 3 bases at V and 4 bases at J, leaving 10 bases unmatched. CDR3 bases: TGTGCCAGCAGTTATTATAGGGCAGGGGGCGTCTATGGCTACACCTTC. It codes for CASSYYRAGGVYGYTF.

This clone was seen once. The chain couples TRBV6-6 to TRBJ2-4; a weak D match, TRBD1 (5 bases). The ends were cut back, 2 bases at V and 11 bases at J, with 19 bases in the middle. Germline V lookup: CDR1 MNHNY, CDR2 SVGAGI (reference sequence). The CDR3 contains 15 residues. The CDR3 DNA reads as TGTGCCAGCAGTTACGGGTCCTCGCAGGGATCGGTTCAGTACTTC. As protein: CASSYGSSQGSVQYF.